Below are 26 T cell receptor beta chains sequenced from a single sample in a study of T cell repertoires in aging, cancer and after chemotherapy. The template was genomic DNA from peripheral blood, not RNA. A mixed TRB-A/B primer pool amplified rearranged TRB by multiplex touch-down PCR. TCRdb used MiXCR to reprocess the multiplex PCR reads, holding one entry per CDR3 protein. The profile shows 4,500 to 7,000 distinct CDR3 sequences, less than 50% of them singletons. The sequencing input was blood. The receptors derive from a human donor in good health.

This clonotype is medium-sized. V is TRBV19 and J is TRBJ1-3; TRBD1 aligns across 8 bases. Per the germline V gene, CDR1 is LNHDA and CDR2 is SQIVND (reference sequence). V was pared by 7 bases and J by 2 bases, with 4 bases of the junction left unmatched. This CDR3 has 14 amino acids. CDR3 sequence: CASTQGATGNTIYF. The CDR3 nucleotides read TGTGCCAGTACGCAGGGGGCTACTGGAAACACCATATATTTT.

V and J are TRBV6-4 and TRBJ1-6; D is unresolved. The CDR3 runs to 15 residues. V lost 2 bases and J 9 bases, leaving 14 bases between the germline ends. Germline V lookup: CDR1 MRHNA, CDR2 SNTAGT. The CDR3 bases are TGTGCCAGCAGTGACCCCCCGGGTTCGGGTTCACCCCTCCACTTT. Encoded protein: CASSDPPGSGSPLHF.

The V and J genes are TRBV12-3 or TRBV12-4 and TRBJ2-2, with D unclear. The CDR3 totals 13 residues. V was shortened by 5 bases and J by 4 bases, with 8 bases between the two germline ends. The CDR3 region is CASSPVPTGELFF. The CDR3 DNA reads TGTGCCAGCAGTCCCGTCCCCACCGGGGAGCTGTTTTTT.

The chain is built from TRBV5-5 and TRBJ1-2; a weak D match, TRBD1 (6 bases). CDR3 length: 18 amino acids. Germline V gene lookup returns CDR1 SGHKS and CDR2 YYEKEE (reference sequence). V dropped 0 bases and J dropped 7 bases, with 25 bases sitting between them. Here the CDR3 reads CASSLVFSTGRFLGGYTF. In DNA form, the CDR3 reads TGTGCCAGCAGCTTGGTCTTCTCGACAGGCCGGTTCCTGGGTGGCTACACCTTC. The full variable domain, completed using reference TRBV5-5 and TRBJ1-2, is DAGVTQSPTHLIKTRGQQVTLRCSPISGHKSVSWYQQVLGQGPQFIFQYYEKEERGRGNFPDRFSARQFPNYSSELNVNALLLGDSALYLCASSLVFSTGRFLGGYTFGSGTRLTVV.

By frequency in the sample, this clonotype is medium-sized. The gene calls are TRBV19 and TRBJ2-7, with a tentative D call TRBD2 (5 bases). V lost 9 bases, J lost 0 bases, and 15 bases lay in between. The germline gives CDR1 LNHDA, CDR2 SQIVND (reference sequence). The CDR3 spans 14 residues. The CDR3 loop reads CASRQSGSSYEQYF. The CDR3 DNA is TGTGCCAGCCGACAAAGCGGAAGCTCCTACGAGCAGTACTTC.

The CDR3 coding sequence is TGTGCCACCAGCAGAGACTCCTTTGAGGAGCAGTACTTC. This codes for CATSRDSFEEQYF. J is TRBJ2-7 and V is TRBV15, with D uncertain. V was shortened by 0 bases and J by 7 bases, with 10 bases between the two germline ends. CDR3 length: 13 residues. Germline CDR1 reads LNHNV; CDR2 reads YYDKDF (reference sequence).

The table lists this clonotype with a few counts. This chain links TRBV4-2 with TRBJ2-5; 12 bases fit TRBD2. The J segment lost 5 bases and the V segment lost 0 bases, leaving 7 bases of the junction unmatched. Per germline, CDR1 LGHNA and CDR2 YNFKEQ. The CDR3 covers 17 residues. The CDR3 region has the DNA TGTGCCAGCAGCCAAGAGCTAGCGGGGGGGGGGAGGGAGACCCAGTACTTC. It is translated as CASSQELAGGGRETQYF.

The chain's CDR3 is CATSAGAFGYRSGYTF. As DNA, the CDR3 is TGTGCCACCAGCGCGGGGGCCTTCGGGTACAGGAGTGGCTACACCTTC. The chain employs TRBV15 and TRBJ1-2, with a tentative D call TRBD1 (6 bases). Germline-derived CDR1 and CDR2 are LNHNV and YYDKDF (reference sequence). The CDR3 runs 16 residues. The V and J ends lost 5 bases and 7 bases respectively, with 23 bases between them.

CDR3 protein: CASSKRDSENTGELFF. The CDR3, as DNA: TGTGCCAGTAGTAAAAGGGACTCGGAGAACACCGGGGAGCTGTTTTTT. The rearrangement joins TRBV19 to TRBJ2-2, with D perhaps matching TRBD2 (6 bases). This CDR3 has 16 residues. CDR1 LNHDA and CDR2 SQIVND come from the germline V gene (reference sequence). V was cut by 4 bases and J by 1 base, with 13 bases left in between.

The chain couples TRBV6-5 to TRBJ2-5; 12 bases are shared with TRBD2. Germline V gene sequence: CDR1 MNHEY, CDR2 SVGAGI. The CDR3 totals 17 residues. The V segment lost 6 bases and the J segment 7 bases; nucleotides outside the gene matches: 15. CDR3 coding DNA: TGTGCCAGCAGCCGCGGAAGTTTACTAGCGGGGGGTAGGACCCAGTACTTC. This gives the protein CASSRGSLLAGGRTQYF.

The chain employs TRBV11-1 and TRBJ1-4; D remains ambiguous. Trimming stripped 7 bases from V and 0 bases from J, with 6 bases between. The CDR3 length is 13 residues. Germline assignment: CDR1 SGHAT and CDR2 FQDESV (reference sequence). CDR3 nucleotide sequence: TGTGCCAGCAAAGATGCAACTAATGAAAAACTGTTTTTT. Protein sequence: CASKDATNEKLFF.

The chain joins TRBV4-2 to TRBJ2-2; 8 bases fit TRBD1. CDR3 size: 15 residues. V trimming: 1 base; J trimming: 6 bases; junction bases outside the gene matches: 4. Germline values: CDR1 LGHNA, CDR2 YNFKEQ. The CDR3 here is CASSQGRGQAGELFF. Here the CDR3 DNA reads TGTGCCAGCAGCCAAGGCAGGGGGCAAGCCGGGGAGCTGTTTTTT.

There are a few counts of this clonotype. This sequence joins TRBV29-1 and TRBJ1-1, with TRBD1 matching over 8 bases. The trim removed 7 bases at V and 4 bases at J, leaving 8 bases unmatched. This CDR3 is built from 13 residues. Germline CDR1 SQVTM, CDR2 ANQGSEA. The CDR3 DNA reads TGCAGCGCCGCCAGGACAGGGATCACTGAAGCTTTCTTT. Encoded protein: CSAARTGITEAFF.

In this sample, this clonotype turned up a few times. The chain recombines TRBV12-3 or TRBV12-4 with TRBJ2-1, with D uncertain. This CDR3 spans 13 amino acids. V shed 3 bases and J shed 4 bases, with 7 bases lying between them. CDR3 in amino acids: CASSLEEYNEQFF. CDR3 nucleotide sequence: TGTGCCAGCAGTTTGGAAGAATACAATGAGCAGTTCTTC.

The rearrangement uses TRBV6-5 and TRBJ2-6, with 7 positions matching TRBD1. The CDR3 totals 16 residues. In germline, CDR1 is MNHEY, CDR2 SVGAGI. The ends lost 5 bases at V and 1 base at J; junction bases unmatched: 5. The CDR3 here is CASSQTGDSGANVLTF. The CDR3 DNA follows: TGTGCCAGCAGTCAAACAGGGGATTCTGGGGCCAACGTCCTGACTTTC.

This clonotype was seen only a few times. This rearrangement joins TRBV6-2 or TRBV6-3 to TRBJ1-4; 8 bases are a match to TRBD1. Germline V gene lookup returns CDR1 MNHEY and CDR2 SVGEGT. The CDR3 totals 14 residues. The J segment lost 7 bases and the V segment lost 1 base, leaving 2 bases of the junction unmatched. The CDR3 bases are TGTGCCAGCAGTTACTTCGACAGGGGTGAAAAACTGTTTTTT. Encoded protein: CASSYFDRGEKLFF.

The chain combines TRBV20-1 with TRBJ1-4; TRBD1 matches 8 bases. Trimming cost V 5 bases and J 5 bases; bases outside gene matches: 10. Germline assignment: CDR1 DFQATT and CDR2 SNEGSKA (reference sequence). The CDR3 extends over 15 amino acids. The CDR3 here is CSAANRQGQNEKLFF. DNA for the CDR3: TGCAGTGCTGCAAACCGACAGGGGCAGAATGAAAAACTGTTTTTT.

The V gene is TRBV5-6, the J gene TRBJ1-2, with 11 bases identical to TRBD1. The germline V gene has CDR1 SGHDT and CDR2 YYEEEE. J lost 4 bases, V lost 4 bases, and 9 bases had no gene match. The CDR3 runs 16 residues. The CDR3 DNA sequence: TGTGCCAGCAGCCCGGGACAGGGGGGGGGCCTCTATGGCTACACCTTC. Its translation is CASSPGQGGGLYGYTF.

This clonotype was counted only a few times. V is TRBV6-5 and J is TRBJ2-7; a possible D gene is TRBD1 (6 bases). The V end lost 0 bases, the J end lost 0 bases, and 12 bases lay between the germline ends. Germline CDR1 MNHEY, CDR2 SVGAGI. This CDR3 is built from 16 residues. The chain's CDR3 is CASSYSSGAGSYEQYF. The CDR3 region has the DNA TGTGCCAGCAGTTACTCGTCAGGGGCTGGCTCCTACGAGCAGTACTTC.

This clonotype was seen a handful of times. The V gene is TRBV6-2 or TRBV6-3, the J gene TRBJ2-5; 7 bases match TRBD1. This CDR3 is built from 15 residues. V was pared by 2 bases and J by 5 bases, with 8 bases of the junction left unmatched. Germline V CDR1 and CDR2: MNHEY, SVGEGT. In nucleotides, the CDR3 is TGTGCCAGCAGTTACCCACTACAGGGGTTGGAGACCCAGTACTTC. It codes for CASSYPLQGLETQYF.

This clonotype was counted once. The chain recombines TRBV5-4 with TRBJ2-5; 9 bases match TRBD1. Germline assignment: CDR1 SGHNT and CDR2 YYREEE (reference sequence). The CDR3 contains 14 residues. With 2 bases clipped from V and 4 bases from J, the junction kept 3 bases outside the gene matches. The DNA of the CDR3 is TGTGCCAGCAGCTTACAGGGGGCCGGAGAGACCCAGTACTTC. It specifies CASSLQGAGETQYF.

V gene TRBV30 combines with J gene TRBJ2-2; 8 nucleotides agree with TRBD1. Trimming removed 7 bases from V and 5 bases from J; junction bases left unmatched: 9. Germline-derived CDR1 and CDR2 are GTSNPN and SVGIG (reference sequence). CDR3 length: 14 residues. The CDR3 loop is CAFMGDRLTGELFF. CDR3 coding DNA: TGTGCCTTCATGGGGGACAGGCTGACCGGGGAGCTGTTTTTT.

V gene TRBV6-5 combines with J gene TRBJ2-1; 11 nucleotides match TRBD2. Trimming took 6 bases from V and 4 from J; bases not matched to a gene: 5. The CDR3 totals 15 residues. Germline CDR1 and CDR2: MNHEY and SVGAGI. The CDR3 spells CASSVSGGGYNEQFF. As DNA, the CDR3 is TGTGCCAGCAGCGTTAGCGGGGGGGGGTACAATGAGCAGTTCTTC.

This clonotype appeared a few times. The rearrangement joins TRBV6-5 to TRBJ1-6; D possibly corresponds to TRBD1 (6 bases). This CDR3 region has 14 residues. V lost 10 bases and J lost 3, with 13 bases in between. Germline CDR1 and CDR2: MNHEY and SVGAGI. The CDR3 sequence: CATRTEYYNSPLHF. In DNA form, the CDR3 reads TGTGCCACCCGGACAGAATACTATAATTCACCCCTCCACTTT.

V is TRBV6-1 and J is TRBJ2-3, with TRBD1 as a possible D gene (6 bases). Germline V gene data show CDR1 as MNHNS and CDR2 as SASEGT. The V end was cut by 5 bases, the J end by 2 bases, with 11 bases between. The CDR3 is made up of 14 amino acids. The CDR3: CASSYTGITDTQYF. DNA of the CDR3: TGTGCCAGCAGTTATACAGGGATCACAGATACGCAGTATTTT.

This clonotype has more than one count but fewer than ten. The V gene is TRBV18, the J gene TRBJ2-3, with no clear D. CDR3 length: 15 amino acids. Germline V CDR1 and CDR2: KGHSH, LQKENI. V lost 1 base, J lost 5 bases, and 13 bases lay in between. Here the CDR3 DNA reads TGTGCCAGCTCACCACGAGAGGAGTTGGGAGATACGCAGTATTTT. It translates to CASSPREELGDTQYF.